Shown below are 2 T cell receptor beta chains from a single sample sequenced in a study of cytomegalovirus exposure and HLA in healthy donors. The study ran its PCR with 60 Vbeta and 13 Jbeta primers. Libraries were prepared by immunoSEQ multiplex PCR; TCRdb keeps only in-frame clonotypes and omits some of them. This repertoire shows 150,000 to 200,000 clones, more than 75% found once; its top ten account for approximately 1.4%. The material sequenced was PBMCs. These receptor sequences come from a man aged 35-49 years in good health and CMV-seronegative.

The chain couples TRBV5-1 to TRBJ2-1, with 11 nucleotides matching TRBD2. The junction had 7 bases not matched to a gene; V was cut back by 4 bases and J by 13 bases. The V gene's germline CDR1 is SGHRS and CDR2 YFSETQ. The CDR3 runs 13 residues. The CDR3 coding sequence is TGCGCCAGCAGCCCCACCACTAGCGGGAGCCAGTTCTTC. This encodes CASSPTTSGSQFF.

The rearrangement links TRBV5-6 to TRBJ2-7, with D tentatively TRBD1 (6 bases). Germline CDR1 reads SGHDT; CDR2 reads YYEEEE. Trimming cost V 2 bases and J 7 bases, with 13 bases left between them. The CDR3 sequence is 13 residues long. This CDR3 is CASSLQGSGEQYF. The CDR3 nucleotides read TGTGCCAGCAGCTTACAGGGATCGGGGGAGCAGTACTTC.